These 6 T cell receptor beta chains were all obtained from the same sample, sequenced in a study of blood T cell repertoires in COVID-19. Assay used: immunoSEQ multiplex PCR; TCRdb lists only in-frame clones, some missing. Of 43,000 or so clones in the sample, approximately 91% were seen once. The sample comprised peripheral blood. The receptors stem from a human donor in a cohort sampled during active COVID-19.

The chain uses TRBV7-9 and TRBJ2-1; the match to TRBD2 covers 13 bases. This CDR3 has 13 residues. Losses at the gene ends were 4 bases for V and 9 bases for J; bases not matched to a gene: 0. Germline V gene lookup returns CDR1 SEHNR and CDR2 FQNEAQ (reference sequence). CDR3 residues: CASSWTSGSEQFF. In nucleotides, the CDR3 is TGTGCCAGCAGCTGGACTAGCGGGAGTGAGCAGTTCTTC. The full variable domain, rest sourced from reference TRBV7-9 and TRBJ2-1, is DTGVSQNPRHKITKRGQNVTFRCDPISEHNRLYWYRQTLGQGPEFLTYFQNEAQLEKSRLLSDRFSAERPKGSFSTLEIQRTEQGDSAMYLCASSWTSGSEQFFGPGTRLTVL.

This chain uses TRBV4-1 with TRBJ2-5; 7 bases fit TRBD2. This CDR3 has 15 amino acids. After removal of 4 bases from V and 5 bases from J, the junction contained 10 bases not matched to a gene. The germline V gene has CDR1 MGHRA and CDR2 YSYEKL. The CDR3, as DNA: TGCGCCAGCAGCCCCTCTAGCGGCAACTGGGAGACCCAGTACTTC. Its protein product is CASSPSSGNWETQYF.

The chain combines TRBV10-2 with TRBJ1-5, with D tentatively TRBD1 (6 bases). Germline V CDR1 and CDR2: WSHSY, SAAADI. V lost 5 bases and J lost 1, with 6 bases in between. This CDR3 region has 13 residues. The CDR3 is CASSQGSNQPQHF. As DNA, the CDR3 is TGCGCCAGCAGTCAGGGGAGCAATCAGCCCCAGCATTTT.

CDR3: CASSAGASGADTQYF. The CDR3 nucleotides read TGTGCCAGCAGCGCGGGGGCTAGCGGTGCAGATACGCAGTATTTT. The J gene is TRBJ2-3, the V gene TRBV2; possible D gene TRBD2, 7 bases. Trimming pared 6 bases from V and 4 bases from J, leaving 17 bases between. The CDR3 sequence is 15 residues long. CDR1 SNHLY and CDR2 FYNNEI come from the germline V gene.

The rearrangement uses TRBV21-1 and TRBJ1-6; the D segment call TRBD1 is taken from the table without a DNA check. TRBV21-1 has pseudogene status. The CDR3 totals 22 residues. CDR3 region: CASSKLVKSPFQDRVYNSPLHF. The CDR3 bases are TGTGCCAGCAGCAAATTAGTCAAGTCTCCGTTTCAGGACAGGGTCTATAATTCACCCCTCCACTTT.

The rearrangement uses TRBV9 and TRBJ2-2; D is uncertain. The germline V and J ends were trimmed by 3 bases and 7 bases, with 7 bases remaining between them. The CDR3 has 12 residues. Germline V lookup: CDR1 SGDLS, CDR2 YYNGEE. The CDR3 sequence: CASSASNGELFF. For the CDR3, the DNA is TGTGCCAGCAGCGCTAGTAACGGGGAGCTGTTTTTT.